This T cell receptor beta chain was documented in a study of CD8+CD57+ T cells in acquired aplastic anemia. Study at large: Sorted CD4+ and CD8+ cells gave a mean 3.2 ug DNA, range about 0.2 to 27.4 ug. Study-level points and caveats: Between the patient and control groups, CD8+ Simpson's diversity did not differ significantly. Patients shared under 30 CD8+ CDR3 sequences with controls.

This clonotype came up once. The target antigen is unknown. Genomic DNA provided the template from which TCR beta VDJ and CDR3 profiles were obtained. From the reads, TCRdb called clonotypes with MiXCR, one entry per CDR3 protein. The repertoire consists of about 200,000 distinct CDR3 sequences, with approximately 65% occurring once and the leading ten covering roughly 53%. Germline-derived CDR1 and CDR2 are SNHLY and FYNNEI. V lost 7 bases and J 9 bases, leaving 19 bases between the germline ends. The CDR3 loop spans 15 amino acids. In patients chosen for sequencing, flow cytometry had shown CD8+CD57+ cell expansion. Blood was sampled before the patients had received any therapy.

This chain joins TRBV2 and TRBJ1-6; tentatively, D is TRBD1 (6 bases). This receptor was identified in a human donor with aplastic anemia. Sequenced material: sorted CD4+, CD8+, or CD8+CD57+ T cells (not recorded which) from PBMCs. This chain's CDR3 is CASTGWGAGTSPLHF. The CDR3 nucleotides are TGTGCCAGCACCGGGTGGGGGGCCGGCACTTCACCCCTCCACTTT.